This entry is about one T cell receptor beta chain. Antigen unknown. The naive CD8 population came from CD45RO-negative cells selected for CCR7, without terminally differentiated effector memory CD45RA+ cells. Caucasian adults living in Nashville, Tennessee, provided all samples. A deep-level run was used for the assay. TCRdb's copy holds only in-frame clones and misses some; the assay was immunoSEQ multiplex PCR. Here the sample spans 1.5 million to 2.5 million clones, approximately 95% being singletons. The data are from a study of shared clonotypes between healthy human individuals. Findings and caveats of the study: Estimated richness values were generally larger in naive subsets than in memory subsets. A reduction in generation probabilities was seen for non-shared clonotypes relative to those shared by all four donors.

Source material: naive CD8+ T cells sorted from blood. The receptor's source is a man aged 18 to 30 in good health.

The CDR3 DNA is TGCGCCAGCAGTGAGGTAGCGGGCAATGAGCAGTTCTTC. Protein sequence: CASSEVAGNEQFF. V and J are TRBV10-1 and TRBJ2-1; TRBD2 agrees at 7 bases. The V segment lost 2 bases and the J segment 6 bases; nucleotides outside the gene matches: 1. The CDR3 extends over 13 amino acids. In germline, CDR1 is WNHNN, CDR2 SYGVQD (reference sequence).